The 23 T cell receptor beta chains reported below all come from one sample, sequenced in a study of persistence of HIV-infected CD4 T cells. No antigens are known for them. The stimulus was an HIV-1 Gag 15-mer peptide pool, about 1 ug/peptide/mL. Sorted nonresponding memory CD4+ T cells were CD40L-negative, CD69-negative, CD45RO-high. Sequencing used immunoSEQ version 4 in survey mode. Produced via immunoSEQ multiplex PCR; TCRdb's table is partial and in-frame only. This sample has over 30,000 clones; 82% occur once, and the top ten carry just under 1%. The sequencing here drew on cultured CD4+ T cells from PBMCs, taken from a patient who received antiretroviral therapy. Every receptor here comes from an adult with HIV. The donor label of this sample is uncertain.

The V gene is TRBV7-3, the J gene TRBJ2-2; TRBD1 matches at 8 bases. V lost 3 bases, J lost 2 bases, and 2 bases stayed unmatched. This CDR3 has 15 amino acids. The V gene's germline CDR1 is SGHTA and CDR2 FQGTGA. CDR3: CASSFTGGNTGELFF. The DNA for the CDR3 is TGTGCCAGCAGCTTTACAGGGGGAAACACCGGGGAGCTGTTTTTT.

The chain recombines TRBV3-1 (or the pseudogene TRBV3-2) with TRBJ2-1; a weak D match, TRBD1 (6 bases). The CDR3 has 16 residues. The V and J ends lost 3 bases and 6 bases respectively, with 18 bases between them. Germline V CDR1 and CDR2: LGHDT, YNNKEL (reference sequence). Written as DNA, the CDR3 is TGTGCCAGCAGCCACCCGACAGGCGGCGGGCGCAATGAGCAGTTCTTC. Translated: CASSHPTGGGRNEQFF.

The chain couples TRBV27 to TRBJ2-7; D might be TRBD1 or TRBD2, each matching 5 bases. V lost 7 bases and J 3 bases, leaving 19 bases between the germline ends. The CDR3 runs 15 residues. Germline-derived CDR1 and CDR2 are MNHEY and SMNVEV (reference sequence). CDR3 DNA sequence: TGTGCCAGCAAAACTGAGCAGGGACGGGTCTACGAGCAGTACTTC. The encoded protein is CASKTEQGRVYEQYF.

The CDR3 reads CASSRTANYGYTF. Written as DNA, the CDR3 is TGTGCCAGCAGTCGGACAGCTAACTATGGCTACACCTTC. V is TRBV6-5 and J is TRBJ1-2, with D maybe TRBD1 (6 bases). Germline V CDR1 and CDR2: MNHEY, SVGAGI. This CDR3 has 13 residues. Trimming took 5 bases from V and 0 from J, leaving 7 bases between them.

This clone was seen more than once but under ten times. The chain combines TRBV12-3 or TRBV12-4 with TRBJ1-2, with TRBD1 as a possible D gene (5 bases). This CDR3 comprises 11 residues. V was trimmed by 3 bases and J by 6 bases, leaving 5 bases between them. Written as DNA, the CDR3 is TGTGCCAGCAGTTTGGGGGATGGCTACACCTTC. It codes for CASSLGDGYTF.

The V gene is TRBV16, the J gene TRBJ2-7; 10 bases align to TRBD2. The trim removed 2 bases at V and 5 bases at J, leaving 6 bases unmatched. The CDR3 totals 15 residues. The V gene's germline CDR1 is KGHSY and CDR2 FQNENV. The CDR3 reads CASSQESGGAHEQYF. Here the CDR3 DNA reads TGTGCCAGCAGCCAAGAAAGCGGGGGGGCCCACGAGCAGTACTTC.

The rearrangement joins TRBV10-3 to TRBJ2-2, with 7 bases lining up with TRBD1. This CDR3 has 19 amino acids. The junction had 16 bases not matched to a gene; V was cut back by 0 bases and J by 6 bases. CDR1 and CDR2 (germline): ENHRY, SYGVKD. DNA for the CDR3: TGTGCCATCAGTGAGTCGGGACAGCAGAACAAACGCCCGGCCGGGGAGCTGTTTTTT. It specifies CAISESGQQNKRPAGELFF.

The chain uses TRBV2 and TRBJ2-5; D might be TRBD1 (5 bases). CDR1 and CDR2 (germline): SNHLY, FYNNEI. The length of the CDR3 is 13 residues. Deletions cut 2 bases from V and 7 bases from J, with 11 bases between. CDR3 sequence reads: CASSETAQGTQYF. The CDR3 coding sequence is TGTGCCAGCAGTGAAACAGCCCAGGGGACCCAGTACTTC.

This sequence joins TRBV18 and TRBJ2-1; the D is unclear. Germline loops: CDR1 KGHSH, CDR2 LQKENI. The length of the CDR3 is 15 residues. Trimming pared 3 bases from V and 3 bases from J, leaving 12 bases between. CDR3 sequence reads: CASSPDPGVYNEQFF. The CDR3 region has the DNA TGTGCCAGCTCACCGGACCCCGGAGTCTACAATGAGCAGTTCTTC.

This chain links TRBV6-6 with TRBJ1-4, with 11 bases fitting TRBD1. Germline CDR1 MNHNY, CDR2 SVGAGI (reference sequence). V shed 7 bases, J shed 7 bases, and the junction held 11 bases outside the gene matches. The CDR3 loop spans 16 amino acids. CDR3 region: CASIPGQGDRGEKLFF. The CDR3 nucleotides are TGTGCCAGCATCCCGGGACAGGGGGATCGGGGTGAAAAACTGTTTTTT.

This chain uses TRBV5-5 with TRBJ2-1; the D gene is possibly TRBD1 (5 bases). The length of the CDR3 is 15 residues. V was cut by 6 bases and J by 6 bases, with 19 bases left in between. CDR1 is SGHKS, CDR2 YYEKEE, per germline (reference sequence). DNA of the CDR3: TGTGCCAGCATCCCAGCAGGGTCCCTCTCCAATGAGCAGTTCTTC. It specifies CASIPAGSLSNEQFF.

This chain uses TRBV5-1 with TRBJ2-5; tentatively, D is TRBD2 (5 bases). Trimming cost V 6 bases and J 1 base, with 16 bases left between them. This CDR3 has 15 amino acids. CDR1 and CDR2 (germline): SGHRS, YFSETQ. The CDR3: CASTDYTPGQETQYF. Written as DNA, the CDR3 is TGCGCCAGCACCGACTATACTCCGGGCCAAGAGACCCAGTACTTC.

This chain links TRBV27 with TRBJ1-6; 9 nucleotides agree with TRBD1. V dropped 6 bases and J dropped 14; count of bases not matched to a gene: 14. Per the germline V gene, CDR1 is MNHEY and CDR2 is SMNVEV (reference sequence). CDR3 length: 15 amino acids. The CDR3 loop reads CASRGLGTGRVALHF. The CDR3 bases are TGTGCCAGCAGGGGGTTGGGGACAGGGAGGGTGGCCCTCCACTTT.

V is TRBV19 and J is TRBJ1-2; 7 nucleotides align to TRBD1. In germline, CDR1 is LNHDA, CDR2 SQIVND (reference sequence). The trim removed 3 bases at V and 0 bases at J, leaving 4 bases unmatched. The CDR3 is 15 residues long. CDR3: CASSIGTAANYGYTF. Here the CDR3 DNA reads TGTGCCAGTAGTATCGGGACAGCTGCTAACTATGGCTACACCTTC.

The chain joins TRBV21-1 to TRBJ2-5; the table's D gene call, TRBD1, was not cross checked with the DNA. TRBV21-1 is noted as a pseudogene. The CDR3 extends over 18 amino acids. The CDR3 is CASSKGFPGTGMEETQYF. In nucleotides, the CDR3 is TGTGCCAGCAGCAAAGGGTTTCCCGGGACAGGGATGGAAGAGACCCAGTACTTC.

This chain links TRBV18 with TRBJ2-7; the D gene is possibly TRBD1 (6 bases). Germline CDR1 reads KGHSH; CDR2 reads LQKENI. This CDR3 has 14 amino acids. V was pared by 5 bases and J by 2 bases, with 13 bases between. The CDR3 nucleotides read TGTGCCAGCTCAGCCGGGACAAGGCCCTACGAGCAGTACGTC. As protein: CASSAGTRPYEQYV.

V usage is TRBV14 and J usage is TRBJ2-3; 7 nucleotides align to TRBD2. Trimming at V came to 0 bases and at J to 4 bases, leaving 4 bases not matched to a gene. The CDR3 is 15 residues long. The germline V gene encodes CDR1 SGHDN and CDR2 FVKESK. CDR3 sequence (DNA): TGTGCCAGCAGCCAAGATGTGCGGGGGTCAGATACGCAGTATTTT. Translation gives CASSQDVRGSDTQYF.

This chain joins TRBV5-4 and TRBJ1-1; D is unresolved. V gave up 0 bases and J gave up 0 bases, with 3 bases separating them. CDR3 length: 13 residues. Germline CDR1 is SGHNT and CDR2 is YYREEE (reference sequence). CDR3 amino acids: CASSLEVNTEAFF. For the CDR3, the DNA is TGTGCCAGCAGCTTGGAAGTGAACACTGAAGCTTTCTTT.

The rearrangement links TRBV19 to TRBJ2-2; a weak D match, TRBD1 (6 bases). V was trimmed by 6 bases and J by 4 bases, leaving 9 bases between them. Germline V gene sequence: CDR1 LNHDA, CDR2 SQIVND (reference sequence). This CDR3 region has 13 residues. The CDR3 DNA reads TGTGCCAGTAGAGGGGGTCCCACCGGGGAGCTGTTTTTT. Residues: CASRGGPTGELFF.

This clone was picked up a small number of times. The rearrangement links TRBV27 to TRBJ1-2; TRBD1 matches at 7 bases. CDR1 is MNHEY, CDR2 SMNVEV, per germline (reference sequence). The length of the CDR3 is 14 residues. Germline trimming cut 6 bases from V and 6 bases from J; bases unmatched to any gene: 10. The CDR3 DNA reads TGTGCCAGCAGACGTACCGGGACAGTCGATGGCTACACCTTC. Translation: CASRRTGTVDGYTF.

V usage is TRBV19 and J usage is TRBJ2-1; 8 nucleotides match TRBD1. This CDR3 is 12 amino acids long. Germline values: CDR1 LNHDA, CDR2 SQIVND (reference sequence). Trimming removed 6 bases from V and 8 bases from J; junction bases left unmatched: 3. The CDR3 is CASSDRGYEQFF. The CDR3, as DNA: TGTGCCAGTAGCGACAGGGGCTATGAGCAGTTCTTC.

The CDR3: CASSLYRDTGELFF. Written as DNA, the CDR3 is TGTGCCAGCTCACTTTACAGGGACACCGGGGAGCTGTTTTTT. The chain uses TRBV18 and TRBJ2-2, with a possible D match to TRBD1 (6 bases). The ends were cut back, 4 bases at V and 3 bases at J, with 9 bases in the middle. The germline gives CDR1 KGHSH, CDR2 LQKENI. This CDR3 is 14 amino acids long.

The CDR3 here is CASSLNGTGGAGAYEQYV. The CDR3 region has the DNA TGTGCCAGTAGCCTAAATGGGACAGGGGGAGCGGGAGCCTACGAGCAGTACGTC. The V gene is TRBV19, the J gene TRBJ2-7; TRBD1 matches at 11 bases. Germline V CDR1 and CDR2: LNHDA, SQIVND (reference sequence). After removal of 6 bases from V and 2 bases from J, the junction contained 15 bases not matched to a gene. The CDR3 is made up of 18 amino acids.